This record looks at one TCR beta chain sequence and its context. Germline CDR1 MGHRA, CDR2 YSYEKL. The V gene lost 3 bases and the J gene lost 0 bases, with 9 bases spanning the gap. The CDR3 runs 15 residues. These data originate in a study of blood T cell repertoires in COVID-19. Across the whole study: PBMCs, B-cell-depleted T cells, or T cells provided the cDNA or gDNA that made up the material.

Repertoires were generated with immunoSEQ multiplex PCR, while TCRdb's copy carries only in-frame clones and drops some. The table has roughly 250,000 clones, more than 65% seen once; the top ten hold roughly 4.2%. The receptor's source is a woman aged 40-49 years with active or convalescent COVID-19. This chain uses TRBV4-1 with TRBJ1-3; D remains ambiguous. The sample taken for sequencing was peripheral blood. The CDR3 is CASSQNRLSGNTIYF. The CDR3, as DNA: TGCGCCAGCAGCCAGAACCGACTCTCTGGAAACACCATATATTTT.